The sequence of this T cell receptor beta chain was determined in a study of shared clonotypes between healthy human individuals. Clones were read by immunoSEQ multiplex PCR, and TCRdb kept only the in-frame ones, dropping some. The sample records some 500,000 clones, roughly 95% being singletons. A few counts support this clone. With 6 bases removed from V and 4 bases from J, the gap between germline ends came to 24 bases. There are 17 residues in the CDR3. Germline lookup yields CDR1 LNHDA and CDR2 SQIVND (reference sequence). This clonotype was obtained from a woman aged 25 to 45 in good health. Sequences were obtained from naive CD4+ T cells sorted from blood. Described subset: CD45RA+ positively selected. The chain uses TRBV19 and TRBJ1-2; D possibly corresponds to TRBD1 (5 bases). Written as DNA, the CDR3 is TGTGCCAGTAGCATATCTCCAGGCAGCAGGGCAGGCTATGGCTACACCTTC. Amino acid sequence: CASSISPGSRAGYGYTF.